The 21 T cell receptor beta chains in this list originate from one sample, sequenced in a study of T cells in Graves' hyperthyroidism and ophthalmopathy. Researchers took RNA transcripts and amplified the TCR beta CDR3 regions from them. The TCR CDR3 was amplified in a first-round RT-PCR using the HTBI primer set. One entry per CDR3 protein results from TCRdb running MiXCR on the multiplex PCR reads. The sample contains 560,000 or so distinct CDR3 sequences, around 46% of which appear only once. What was sequenced was peripheral blood or thyroid tissue (not recorded which). Receptor source: a woman between 18 and 29 years old with Graves' hyperthyroidism.

J is TRBJ1-1 and V is TRBV7-8, with D possibly being TRBD1 (5 bases). Germline V lookup: CDR1 SGHVS, CDR2 FQNEAQ. V was clipped by 3 bases and J by 9 bases, with 11 bases between them. This CDR3 contains 12 residues. The CDR3 DNA sequence: TGTGCCAGCAGCTTGGGGGATCTTAAAGCTTTCTTT. Translating it yields CASSLGDLKAFF.

The sample holds a few counts of this clonotype. The chain has TRBV6-5 and TRBJ1-2, with D perhaps matching TRBD1 (5 bases). Germline V gene lookup returns CDR1 MNHEY and CDR2 SVGAGI. This CDR3 is built from 13 residues. Trimming cost V 0 bases and J 7 bases, with 9 bases left between them. CDR3 nucleotide sequence: TGTGCCAGCAGTTACTCACAGGTGATTGGCTACACCTTC. Encoded protein: CASSYSQVIGYTF.

The chain joins TRBV13 to TRBJ1-6; D might be TRBD1 (6 bases). Trimming took off 0 bases at V and 6 bases at J, with 15 bases between the two ends. The CDR3 loop spans 17 amino acids. Looked up from germline, CDR1 is PRHDT and CDR2 is FYEKMQ (reference sequence). CDR3 sequence reads: CASSLGLTGKPNSPLHF. The DNA of the CDR3 is TGTGCCAGCAGCTTAGGGTTAACAGGGAAACCTAATTCACCCCTCCACTTT.

This clonotype was counted at least ten times. The chain links TRBV2 to TRBJ1-4, with D tentatively TRBD1 (5 bases). Germline CDR1 is SNHLY and CDR2 is FYNNEI. V lost 5 bases and J 11 bases, leaving 18 bases between the germline ends. The CDR3 has 14 residues. CDR3 DNA sequence: TGTGCCAGCAGTCGAGGGACGGCGGGTGACAAACTGTTTTTT. Its translation is CASSRGTAGDKLFF.

This chain links TRBV20-1 with TRBJ2-7; D is tentatively TRBD1 or TRBD2 (5 bases each). This CDR3 spans 14 amino acids. Trimming shortened V by 5 bases and J by 7 bases, and 21 bases separated the two germline ends. Germline V lookup: CDR1 DFQATT, CDR2 SNEGSKA (reference sequence). CDR3 nucleotide sequence: TGCAGTGCTCTTACAACAGGAGTACGAGGGGAGCAGTACTTC. Translation gives CSALTTGVRGEQYF.

Many counts were recorded for this clonotype. The chain recombines TRBV7-9 with TRBJ2-7, with TRBD2 identical over 12 bases. The trim removed 6 bases at V and 3 bases at J, leaving 3 bases unmatched. CDR3 length equals 14 residues. Per germline, CDR1 SEHNR and CDR2 FQNEAQ (reference sequence). The CDR3, as DNA: TGTGCCAGCAGACGACTAGCGGGAGACTACGAGCAGTACTTC. It translates to CASRRLAGDYEQYF.

J is TRBJ1-3 and V is TRBV10-3; no reliable D call. This CDR3 contains 15 residues. Germline lookup yields CDR1 ENHRY and CDR2 SYGVKD. Trimming left V 4 bases short and J 0 bases short, with 10 bases between. CDR3 amino acids: CAISVVFGSGNTIYF. In nucleotides, the CDR3 is TGTGCCATCAGTGTGGTTTTCGGCTCTGGAAACACCATATATTTT.

This clonotype was counted many times. The chain employs TRBV7-2 and TRBJ1-1; 8 bases agree with TRBD1. The J segment lost 1 base and the V segment lost 5 bases, leaving 3 bases of the junction unmatched. This CDR3 region has 14 residues. Per germline, CDR1 SGHTA and CDR2 FQGNSA. As DNA, the CDR3 is TGTGCCAGCAGCGTCGACAGGGGGAACACTGAAGCTTTCTTT. Its protein is CASSVDRGNTEAFF.

The rearrangement links TRBV20-1 to TRBJ1-1; D is uncertain. This CDR3 contains 14 residues. V shed 0 bases and J shed 0 bases, with 8 bases lying between them. Germline lookup yields CDR1 DFQATT and CDR2 SNEGSKA (reference sequence). Written as DNA, the CDR3 is TGCAGTGCTAGAGATCCCTTCATGAACACTGAAGCTTTCTTT. It specifies CSARDPFMNTEAFF.

The chain carries TRBV24-1 and TRBJ1-1, with D possibly being TRBD1 (5 bases). CDR1 is KGHDR and CDR2 is SFDVKD in the germline V gene. CDR3 size: 13 residues. Trimming removed 5 bases from V and 10 bases from J, with 16 bases in between. CDR3 DNA sequence: TGTGCCACCAGTGCCGTGGGGGTTAATGGAGCTTTCTTT. Its translation is CATSAVGVNGAFF.

This chain joins TRBV2 and TRBJ2-5, with D possibly matching TRBD1 (6 bases). V gave up 6 bases and J gave up 0 bases, with 17 bases separating them. This CDR3 has 16 residues. Looked up from germline, CDR1 is SNHLY and CDR2 is FYNNEI. For the CDR3, the DNA is TGTGCCAGCAGCCTCAGCAGGTACAGGGACCAAGAGACCCAGTACTTC. Residues: CASSLSRYRDQETQYF.

With respect to this clonotype: A read error may account for a junction end that differs from germline. The J gene is TRBJ2-5, the V gene TRBV12-3 or TRBV12-4; TRBD2 might be the D (5 bases). The CDR3 spans 15 residues. CDR3 sequence: CASSPTSQRQETQYF. CDR3 DNA: TGTGCCAGCAGCCCTACCTCCCAGCGGCAAGAGACTCAGTACTTC.

The chain carries TRBV2 and TRBJ2-7; D uncertain. Between the trimmed V and J ends, which lost 11 bases and 0 bases, there was a span of 11 bases. Looked up from germline, CDR1 is SNHLY and CDR2 is FYNNEI. This CDR3 has 12 amino acids. Here the CDR3 reads CAGWEDSYEQYF. As DNA, the CDR3 is TGTGCCGGCTGGGAAGACTCCTACGAGCAGTACTTC.

As concerns this clonotype: Since no conserved phenylalanine or tryptophan closes the CDR3, a read error is the likely cause. The DNA is omitted, as the CDR3 cannot be located on it reliably, and the CDR3 follows TCRdb's listing. The V call is TRBV15, the J call TRBJ1-1. Germline V gene data show CDR1 as LNHNV and CDR2 as YYDKDF (reference sequence). The CDR3 region is 11 residues in length, termini included. CDR3 amino acids: CATSRDPGANY.

This chain connects TRBV5-1 to TRBJ2-2, with no clear D. The V end lost 2 bases, the J end lost 0 bases, and 11 bases lay between the germline ends. This CDR3 contains 16 residues. Looked up from germline, CDR1 is SGHRS and CDR2 is YFSETQ. The DNA for the CDR3 is TGCGCCAGCAGCTTAAGCAGCCAAGCGAACACCGGGGAGCTGTTTTTT. Encoded protein: CASSLSSQANTGELFF. The whole variable domain, remainder taken from reference TRBV5-1 and TRBJ2-2, is KAGVTQTPRYLIKTRGQQVTLSCSPISGHRSVSWYQQTPGQGLQFLFEYFSETQRNKGNFPGRFSGRQFSNSRSEMNVSTLELGDSALYLCASSLSSQANTGELFFGEGSRLTVL.

V gene TRBV4-1 combines with J gene TRBJ2-7; TRBD2 might be the D (5 bases). Trimming stripped 0 bases from V and 9 bases from J, with 15 bases between. The CDR3 runs 14 residues. From germline, CDR1 is MGHRA and CDR2 YSYEKL. This CDR3 is CASSQDGVPHGQYF. The CDR3 nucleotides read TGCGCCAGCAGCCAAGACGGGGTGCCCCACGGGCAGTACTTC.

V is TRBV20-1 and J is TRBJ1-2, with D maybe TRBD1 (5 bases). The CDR3 extends over 13 amino acids. V gave up 4 bases and J gave up 3 bases, with 12 bases separating them. CDR1 is DFQATT, CDR2 SNEGSKA, per germline (reference sequence). The CDR3 DNA sequence: TGCAGTGCTAAAAACCGGGGGTACTATGGCTACACCTTC. It translates to CSAKNRGYYGYTF.

This clonotype was picked up a small number of times. The rearrangement uses TRBV7-9 and TRBJ1-1, with 11 bases matching TRBD1. The germline CDR1 and CDR2 sequences are SEHNR and FQNEAQ (reference sequence). There are 14 residues in the CDR3. Trimming took 5 bases from V and 6 from J; bases not matched to a gene: 5. DNA of the CDR3: TGTGCCAGCAGCCGGACAGGGGGCGACGCTGAAGCTTTCTTT. Translating gives CASSRTGGDAEAFF.

DNA of the CDR3: TGTGCCAGCAGCGGGGGACAGGTCCTGACTTTC. Its translation: CASSGGQVLTF. The V call is TRBV6-1, the J call TRBJ2-6; tentative D call: TRBD1 (7 bases). The CDR3 spans 11 residues. V lost 6 bases and J lost 13, with 10 bases in between. Germline V CDR1 and CDR2: MNHNS, SASEGT.

V is TRBV7-9 and J is TRBJ2-5, with 8 bases aligning to TRBD1. The CDR3 loop spans 14 amino acids. V gave up 3 bases and J gave up 5 bases; unmatched junction bases: 5. CDR1 SEHNR and CDR2 FQNEAQ come from the germline V gene (reference sequence). In DNA form, the CDR3 reads TGTGCCAGCAGCTTGGACAGGGTGGAGGAGACCCAGTACTTC. It specifies CASSLDRVEETQYF.

The chain has TRBV6-5 and TRBJ1-5; no reliable D call. Germline assignment: CDR1 MNHEY and CDR2 SVGAGI. CDR3 length: 12 amino acids. The germline V and J ends were trimmed by 7 bases and 5 bases, with 9 bases remaining between them. CDR3 residues: CASTDGYQPQHF. CDR3 DNA sequence: TGTGCCAGCACCGATGGCTATCAGCCCCAGCATTTT.